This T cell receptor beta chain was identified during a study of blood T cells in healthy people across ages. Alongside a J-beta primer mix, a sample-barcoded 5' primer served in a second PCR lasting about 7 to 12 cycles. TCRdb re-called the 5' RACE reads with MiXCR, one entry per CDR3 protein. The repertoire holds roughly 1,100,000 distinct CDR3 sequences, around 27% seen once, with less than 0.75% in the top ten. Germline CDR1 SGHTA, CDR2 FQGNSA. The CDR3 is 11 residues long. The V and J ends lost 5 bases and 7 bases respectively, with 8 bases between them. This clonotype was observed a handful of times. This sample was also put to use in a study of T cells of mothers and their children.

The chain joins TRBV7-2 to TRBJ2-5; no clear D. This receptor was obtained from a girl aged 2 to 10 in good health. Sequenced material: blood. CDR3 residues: CASSTEGTQYF. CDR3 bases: TGTGCCAGCAGCACGGAAGGGACCCAGTACTTC.